A selection of T cell receptor beta chains follows, all from one sample in a study of T cell responses to AZD1222 COVID-19 vaccine. Method: immunoSEQ multiplex PCR; TCRdb's copy keeps in-frame clones and lacks some. The table records more than 140,000 clones, 88% of them present only once. The sample here was peripheral blood, taken on day 0 of AZD1222 vaccination. Receptor source: an adult in good health. Each CDR3 is given with its conserved first and last residue. A D gene is named only where the DNA matches it firmly.

TRBJ1-1 NA TRBV29-1 TGCAGCGTTGGCGGTTGGGGGCCGAAGGCCACTGAAGCTTTCTTT CSVGGWGPKATEAFF
TRBJ2-1 NA TRBV6-1 TGTGCCAGCAGTGAAGTTCCTAATGAGCAGTTCTTC CASSEVPNEQFF
TRBJ2-2 TRBD2 TRBV9 TGTGCCAGCAGCGCCAAACTTTCCGGGACTAGCGCAGTCGGGGAGCTGTTTTTT CASSAKLSGTSAVGELFF
TRBJ2-7 NA TRBV2 TGTGCCAGCAGTGATTTCCAGGAGCAGTACTTC CASSDFQEQYF
TRBJ1-3 NA TRBV21-1 TGTGCCAGCAGCACCCAAGACCGCTCTGGAAACACCATATATTTT CASSTQDRSGNTIYF
TRBJ1-2 NA TRBV9 TGTGCCAGCAGCGTCTTATCCGGGACCGCTAGGGGCTACACCTTC CASSVLSGTARGYTF
TRBJ1-4 NA TRBV7-7 TGTGCTAGCAGCTTCTCTGGGGGACCTAATGAAAAACTGTTTTTT CASSFSGGPNEKLFF
TRBJ1-5 NA TRBV6-5 TGTGCCAGCAGTTACCTTAAAAATCAGCCCCAGCATTTT CASSYLKNQPQHF
TRBJ2-2 TRBD1 TRBV6-5 TGTGCCAGCAGGGCCCTGACAGGGAGGGAGCTGTTTTTT CASRALTGRELFF
TRBJ2-2 NA TRBV30 TGTGCCTGGAGTGTATCATCGGCCGGGGAGCTGTTTTTT CAWSVSSAGELFF
TRBJ1-5 NA TRBV27 TGTGCCAGCAGTTTAGGGGGATACAATCAGCCCCAGCATTTT CASSLGGYNQPQHF
TRBJ1-2 TRBD1 TRBV6-6 TGTGCCAGCAGTTCCGGGACAGGGATCAGCTATGGCTACACCTTC CASSSGTGISYGYTF